This T cell receptor beta chain was documented in a study of T cells in severe cutaneous drug reactions. Study information: Recruitment ran 2011 to 2018 in Taiwan, Thailand and a European registry.

The iRepertoire multiplex PCR system with TCR subtype-specific primers built both bulk and single-cell libraries. Primers for V, D and J regions amplified bulk TCR beta libraries. Reprocessing the multiplex PCR reads, TCRdb reports a single entry for every CDR3 protein and omits DNA. The table for this sample gives about 8,300 distinct CDR3 sequences. CDR1 and CDR2 (germline): SEHNR, FQNEAQ (reference sequence). The CDR3 contains 16 residues. Carbamazepine had induced Stevens-Johnson syndrome or toxic epidermal necrolysis in the sequenced donors. The sequence derives from a human donor with a severe cutaneous adverse drug reaction. The specimen was cells from a skin blister. This sequence joins TRBV7-9 and TRBJ1-2; as DNA is missing, the TRBD1 call by TCRdb cannot be tested. This CDR3 reads CASSTLRTGGHYGYTF.